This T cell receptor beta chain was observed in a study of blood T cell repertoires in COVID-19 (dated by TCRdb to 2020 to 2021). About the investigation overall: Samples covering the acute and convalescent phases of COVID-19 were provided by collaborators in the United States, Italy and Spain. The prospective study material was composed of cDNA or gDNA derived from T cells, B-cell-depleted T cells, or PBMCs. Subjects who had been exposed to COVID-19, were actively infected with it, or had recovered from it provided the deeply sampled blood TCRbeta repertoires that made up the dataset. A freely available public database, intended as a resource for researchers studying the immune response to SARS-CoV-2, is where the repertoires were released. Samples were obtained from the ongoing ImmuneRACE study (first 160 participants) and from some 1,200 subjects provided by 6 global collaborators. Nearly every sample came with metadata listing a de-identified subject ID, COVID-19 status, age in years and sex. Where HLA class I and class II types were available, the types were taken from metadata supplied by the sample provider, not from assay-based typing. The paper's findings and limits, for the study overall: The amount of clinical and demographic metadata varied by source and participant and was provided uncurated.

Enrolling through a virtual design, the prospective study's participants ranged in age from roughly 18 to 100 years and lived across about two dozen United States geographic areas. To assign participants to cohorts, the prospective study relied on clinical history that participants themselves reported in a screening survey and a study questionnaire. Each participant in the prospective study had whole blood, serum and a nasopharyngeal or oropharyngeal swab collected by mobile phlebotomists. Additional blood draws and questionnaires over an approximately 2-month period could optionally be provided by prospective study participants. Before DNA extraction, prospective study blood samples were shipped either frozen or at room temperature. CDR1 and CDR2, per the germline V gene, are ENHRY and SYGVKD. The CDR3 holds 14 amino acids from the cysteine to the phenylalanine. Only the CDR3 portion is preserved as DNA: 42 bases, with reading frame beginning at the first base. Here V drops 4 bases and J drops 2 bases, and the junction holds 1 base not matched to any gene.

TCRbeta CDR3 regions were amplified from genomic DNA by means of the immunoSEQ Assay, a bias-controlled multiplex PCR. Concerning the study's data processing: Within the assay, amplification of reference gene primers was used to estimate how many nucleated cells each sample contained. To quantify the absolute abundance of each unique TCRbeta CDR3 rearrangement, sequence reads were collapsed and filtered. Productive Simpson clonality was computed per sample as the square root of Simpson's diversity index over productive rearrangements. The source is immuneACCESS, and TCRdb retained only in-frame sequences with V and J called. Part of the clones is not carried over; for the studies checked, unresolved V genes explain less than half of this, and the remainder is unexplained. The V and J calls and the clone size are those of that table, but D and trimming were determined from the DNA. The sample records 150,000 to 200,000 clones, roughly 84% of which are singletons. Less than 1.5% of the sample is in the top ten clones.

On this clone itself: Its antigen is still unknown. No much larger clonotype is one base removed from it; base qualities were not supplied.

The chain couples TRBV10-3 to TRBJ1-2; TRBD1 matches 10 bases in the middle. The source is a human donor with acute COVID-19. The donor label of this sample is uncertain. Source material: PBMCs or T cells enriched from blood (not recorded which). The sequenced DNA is TGTGCCATCAGTGGGGGACAGGGGAACTATGGCTACACCTTC. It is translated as CAISGGQGNYGYTF.